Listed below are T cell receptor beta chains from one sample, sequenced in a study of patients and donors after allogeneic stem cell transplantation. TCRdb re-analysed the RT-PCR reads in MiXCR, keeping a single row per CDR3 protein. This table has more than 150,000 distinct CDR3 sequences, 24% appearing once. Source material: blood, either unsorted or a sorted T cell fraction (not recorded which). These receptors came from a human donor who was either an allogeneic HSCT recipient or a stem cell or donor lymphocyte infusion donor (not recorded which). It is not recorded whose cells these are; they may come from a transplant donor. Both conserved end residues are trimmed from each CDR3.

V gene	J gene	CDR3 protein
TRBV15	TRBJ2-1	ATSRHPLGTYNEQF
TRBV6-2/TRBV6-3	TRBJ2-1	ASSRLAGGLNEQF
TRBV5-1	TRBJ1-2	ASSLSQHYGYT
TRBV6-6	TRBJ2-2	ASSYGDYTGELF
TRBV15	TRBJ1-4	ATSRDYLRGVGEKLF
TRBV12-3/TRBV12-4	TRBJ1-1	ASSPAVRALNTEAF
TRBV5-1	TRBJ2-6	ASSRGQGTSGANVLT
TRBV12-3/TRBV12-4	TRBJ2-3	ATRRADTQY
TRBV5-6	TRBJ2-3	ASSLGVLAGRTDTQY
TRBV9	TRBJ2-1	ASSVEGSSNYNEQF
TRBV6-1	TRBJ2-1	ASIGSYNEQF
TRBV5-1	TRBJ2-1	ASSLVANEQF
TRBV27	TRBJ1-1	ASSPVGTGASVTEAF
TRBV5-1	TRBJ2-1	ASSPLAGTYNEQF
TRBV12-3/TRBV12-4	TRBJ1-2	ASSFRVRTYGYT
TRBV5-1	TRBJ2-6	ASSLPSGANVLT
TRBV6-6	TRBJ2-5	ASSRQRDTAFPETQY
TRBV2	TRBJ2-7	ASSVGTGGDEQY
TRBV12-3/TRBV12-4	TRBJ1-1	ASRPWWNTEAF
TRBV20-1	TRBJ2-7	SAPTSGGSYEQY
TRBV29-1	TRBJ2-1	SVQPLDRVSNEQF
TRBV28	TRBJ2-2	ASNFRGVKDGELF
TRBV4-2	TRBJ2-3	ASSRSGGETDTQY
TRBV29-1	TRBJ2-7	SVQGITYEQY
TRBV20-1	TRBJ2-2	SALAGGTNTGELF
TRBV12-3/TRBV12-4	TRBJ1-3	ASSAPGFGNTIY
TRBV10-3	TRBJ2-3	AISDGVLGTDTQY
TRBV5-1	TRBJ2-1	ASSLGLTGVAHNEQF
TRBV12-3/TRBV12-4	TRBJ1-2	ASTPRSYYGYT
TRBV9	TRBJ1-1	ASSVGLWGNTEAF